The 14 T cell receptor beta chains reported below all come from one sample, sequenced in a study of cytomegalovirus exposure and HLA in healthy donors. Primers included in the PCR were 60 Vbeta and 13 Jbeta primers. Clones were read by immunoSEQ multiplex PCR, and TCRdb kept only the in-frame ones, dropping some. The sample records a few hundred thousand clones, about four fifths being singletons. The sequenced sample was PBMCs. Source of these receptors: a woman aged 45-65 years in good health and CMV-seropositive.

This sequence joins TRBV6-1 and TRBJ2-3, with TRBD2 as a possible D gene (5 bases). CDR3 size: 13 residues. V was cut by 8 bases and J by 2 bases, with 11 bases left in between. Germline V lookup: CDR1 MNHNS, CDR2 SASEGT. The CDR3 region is CASSLAYTDTQYF. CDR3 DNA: TGTGCCAGCTCTTTAGCGTACACAGATACGCAGTATTTT.

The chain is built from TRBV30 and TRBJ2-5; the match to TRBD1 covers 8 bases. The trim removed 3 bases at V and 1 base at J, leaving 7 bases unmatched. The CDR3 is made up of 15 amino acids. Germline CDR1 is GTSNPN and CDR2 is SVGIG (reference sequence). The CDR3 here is CAWRSQGATQETQYF. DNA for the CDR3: TGTGCCTGGAGGAGTCAGGGGGCTACCCAAGAGACCCAGTACTTC.

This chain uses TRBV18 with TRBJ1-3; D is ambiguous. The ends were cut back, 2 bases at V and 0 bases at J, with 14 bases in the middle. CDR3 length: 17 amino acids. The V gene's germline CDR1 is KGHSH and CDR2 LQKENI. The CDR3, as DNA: TGTGCCAGCTCACCAAGTTATCTGAGCATCTCTGGAAACACCATATATTTT. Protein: CASSPSYLSISGNTIYF. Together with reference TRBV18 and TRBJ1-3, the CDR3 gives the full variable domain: NAGVMQNPRHLVRRRGQEARLRCSPMKGHSHVYWYRQLPEEGLKFMVYLQKENIIDESGMPKERFSAEFPKEGPSILRIQQVVRGDSAAYFCASSPSYLSISGNTIYFGEGSWLTVV.

The CDR3 is CASSVNPFDTQYF. CDR3 sequence (DNA): TGTGCCAGCAGTGTTAATCCGTTTGATACGCAGTATTTT. This sequence joins TRBV6-1 and TRBJ2-3; D is undetermined. CDR1 and CDR2 from the germline V gene are MNHNS and SASEGT. This CDR3 is 13 amino acids long. The V end was cut by 4 bases, the J end by 6 bases, with 11 bases between.

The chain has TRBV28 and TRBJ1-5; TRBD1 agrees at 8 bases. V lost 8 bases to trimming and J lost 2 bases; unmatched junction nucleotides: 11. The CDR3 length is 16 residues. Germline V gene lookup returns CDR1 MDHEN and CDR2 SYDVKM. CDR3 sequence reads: CASDSSQGAGNQPQHF. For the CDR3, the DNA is TGTGCCAGCGATTCAAGTCAGGGGGCAGGCAATCAGCCCCAGCATTTT.

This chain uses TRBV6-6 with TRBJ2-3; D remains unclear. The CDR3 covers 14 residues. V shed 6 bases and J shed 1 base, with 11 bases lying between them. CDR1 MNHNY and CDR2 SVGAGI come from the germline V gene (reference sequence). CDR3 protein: CASRPGVGTDTQYF. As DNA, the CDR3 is TGTGCCAGCAGGCCGGGTGTGGGCACAGATACGCAGTATTTT.

This chain's CDR3 is CASSLEGRGGSKTQYF. The CDR3 nucleotides read TGCGCCAGCAGCTTGGAGGGGCGGGGGGGCTCGAAGACCCAGTACTTC. The rearrangement links TRBV5-1 to TRBJ2-5, with 9 bases aligning to TRBD2. Looked up from germline, CDR1 is SGHRS and CDR2 is YFSETQ. The J segment lost 6 bases and the V segment lost 0 bases, leaving 9 bases of the junction unmatched. This CDR3 is 16 amino acids long.

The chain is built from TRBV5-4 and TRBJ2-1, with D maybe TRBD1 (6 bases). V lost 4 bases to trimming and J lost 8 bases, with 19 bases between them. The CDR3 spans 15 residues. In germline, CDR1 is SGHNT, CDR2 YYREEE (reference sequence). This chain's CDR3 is CASSHRASGADEQFF. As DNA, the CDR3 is TGTGCCAGCAGCCACCGCGCCTCAGGGGCGGATGAGCAGTTCTTC. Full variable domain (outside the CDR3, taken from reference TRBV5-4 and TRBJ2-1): ETGVTQSPTHLIKTRGQQVTLRCSSQSGHNTVSWYQQALGQGPQFIFQYYREEENGRGNFPPRFSGLQFPNYSSELNVNALELDDSALYLCASSHRASGADEQFFGPGTRLTVL.

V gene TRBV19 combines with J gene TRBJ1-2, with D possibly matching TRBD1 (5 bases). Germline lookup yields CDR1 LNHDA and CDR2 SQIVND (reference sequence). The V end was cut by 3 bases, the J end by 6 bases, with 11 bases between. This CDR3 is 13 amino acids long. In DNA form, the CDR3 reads TGTGCCAGTAGTATTCGGCAGGGCGATGGCTACACCTTC. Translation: CASSIRQGDGYTF.

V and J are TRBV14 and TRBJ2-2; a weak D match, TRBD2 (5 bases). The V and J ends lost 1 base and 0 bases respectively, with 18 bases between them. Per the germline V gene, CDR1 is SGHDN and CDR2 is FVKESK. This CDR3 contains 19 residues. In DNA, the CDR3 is TGTGCCAGCAGCCAAGTGGAGAGCCGGGGTCTCGCGAACACCGGGGAGCTGTTTTTT. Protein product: CASSQVESRGLANTGELFF. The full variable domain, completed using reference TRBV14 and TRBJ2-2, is EAGVTQFPSHSVIEKGQTVTLRCDPISGHDNLYWYRRVMGKEIKFLLHFVKESKQDESGMPNNRFLAERTGGTYSTLKVQPAELEDSGVYFCASSQVESRGLANTGELFFGEGSRLTVL.

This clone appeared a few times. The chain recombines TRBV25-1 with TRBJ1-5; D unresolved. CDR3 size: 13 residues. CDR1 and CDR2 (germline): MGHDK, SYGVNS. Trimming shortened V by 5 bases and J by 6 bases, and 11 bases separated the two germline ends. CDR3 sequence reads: CASSLGGPQPQHF. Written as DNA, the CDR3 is TGTGCCAGCAGTCTGGGCGGGCCTCAGCCCCAGCATTTT.

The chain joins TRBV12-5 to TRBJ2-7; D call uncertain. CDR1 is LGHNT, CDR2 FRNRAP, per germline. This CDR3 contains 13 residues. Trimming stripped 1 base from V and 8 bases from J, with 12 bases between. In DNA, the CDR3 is TGTGCTAGTGGTTTGGCCCAGAACGTTAAGCAGTACTTC. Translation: CASGLAQNVKQYF.

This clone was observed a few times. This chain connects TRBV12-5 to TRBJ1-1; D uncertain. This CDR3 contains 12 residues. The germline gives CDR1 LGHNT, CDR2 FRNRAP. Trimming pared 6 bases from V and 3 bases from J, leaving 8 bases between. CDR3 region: CASGRVYTEAFF. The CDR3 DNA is TGTGCTAGTGGCCGCGTATACACTGAAGCTTTCTTT.

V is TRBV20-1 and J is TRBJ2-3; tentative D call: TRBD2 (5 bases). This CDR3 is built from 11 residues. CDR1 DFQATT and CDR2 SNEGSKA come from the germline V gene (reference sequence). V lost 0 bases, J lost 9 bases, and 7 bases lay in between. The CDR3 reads CSARETGTQYF. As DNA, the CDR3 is TGCAGTGCTAGAGAAACGGGGACGCAGTATTTT.